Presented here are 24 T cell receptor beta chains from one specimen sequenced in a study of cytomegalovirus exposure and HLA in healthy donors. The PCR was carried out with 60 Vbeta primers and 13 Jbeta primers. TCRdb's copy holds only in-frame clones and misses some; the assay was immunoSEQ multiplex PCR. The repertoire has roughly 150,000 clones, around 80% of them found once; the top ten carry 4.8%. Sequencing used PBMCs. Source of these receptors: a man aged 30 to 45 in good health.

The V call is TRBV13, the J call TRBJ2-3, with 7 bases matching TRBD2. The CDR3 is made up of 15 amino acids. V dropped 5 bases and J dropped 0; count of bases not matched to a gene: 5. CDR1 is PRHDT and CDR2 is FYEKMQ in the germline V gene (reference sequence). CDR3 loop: CASSIGRPSTDTQYF. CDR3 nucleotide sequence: TGTGCCAGCAGCATCGGGAGGCCGAGCACAGATACGCAGTATTTT. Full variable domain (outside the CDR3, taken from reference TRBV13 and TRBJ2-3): AAGVIQSPRHLIKEKRETATLKCYPIPRHDTVYWYQQGPGQDPQFLISFYEKMQSDKGSIPDRFSAQQFSDYHSELNMSSLELGDSALYFCASSIGRPSTDTQYFGPGTRLTVL.

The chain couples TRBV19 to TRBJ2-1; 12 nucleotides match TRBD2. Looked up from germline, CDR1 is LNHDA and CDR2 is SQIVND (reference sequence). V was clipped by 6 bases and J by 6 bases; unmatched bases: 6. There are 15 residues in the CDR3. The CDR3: CASRQLAGGPNEQFF. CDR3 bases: TGTGCCAGTAGACAACTAGCGGGAGGCCCCAATGAGCAGTTCTTC.

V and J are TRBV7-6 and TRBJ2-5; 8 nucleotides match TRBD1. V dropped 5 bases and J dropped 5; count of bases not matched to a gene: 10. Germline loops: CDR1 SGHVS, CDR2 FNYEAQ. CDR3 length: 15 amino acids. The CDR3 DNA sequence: TGTGCCAGCAGCCCGACGACAGGGGCGGGTGAGACCCAGTACTTC. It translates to CASSPTTGAGETQYF.

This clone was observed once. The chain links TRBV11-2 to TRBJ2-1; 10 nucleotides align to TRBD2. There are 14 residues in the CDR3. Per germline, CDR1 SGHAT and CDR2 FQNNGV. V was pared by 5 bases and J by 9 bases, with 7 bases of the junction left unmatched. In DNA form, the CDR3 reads TGTGCCAGCAGCCCCCCAGCGGGAGGGGGTGAGCAGTTCTTC. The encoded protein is CASSPPAGGGEQFF. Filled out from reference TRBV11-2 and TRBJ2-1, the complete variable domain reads EAGVAQSPRYKIIEKRQSVAFWCNPISGHATLYWYQQILGQGPKLLIQFQNNGVVDDSQLPKDRFSAERLKGVDSTLKIQPAKLEDSAVYLCASSPPAGGGEQFFGPGTRLTVL.

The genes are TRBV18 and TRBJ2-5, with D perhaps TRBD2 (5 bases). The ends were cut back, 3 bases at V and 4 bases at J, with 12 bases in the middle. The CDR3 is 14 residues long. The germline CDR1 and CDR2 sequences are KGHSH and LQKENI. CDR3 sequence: CASSPERVGETQYF. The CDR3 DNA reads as TGTGCCAGCTCACCGGAGAGGGTGGGAGAGACCCAGTACTTC.

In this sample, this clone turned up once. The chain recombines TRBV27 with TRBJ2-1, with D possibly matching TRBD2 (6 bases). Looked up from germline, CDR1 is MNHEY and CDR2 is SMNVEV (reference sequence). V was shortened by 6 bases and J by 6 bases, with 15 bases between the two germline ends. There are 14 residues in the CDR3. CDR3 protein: CASSLIGGSNEQFF. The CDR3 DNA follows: TGTGCCAGCAGCCTTATTGGGGGGTCCAATGAGCAGTTCTTC.

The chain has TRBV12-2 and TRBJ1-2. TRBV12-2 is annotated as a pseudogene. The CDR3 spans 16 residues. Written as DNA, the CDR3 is TGTGCAAGCCGCGTGAGGGCAGGCGTAACTAACTATGGCTACACCTTC. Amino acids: CASRVRAGVTNYGYTF.

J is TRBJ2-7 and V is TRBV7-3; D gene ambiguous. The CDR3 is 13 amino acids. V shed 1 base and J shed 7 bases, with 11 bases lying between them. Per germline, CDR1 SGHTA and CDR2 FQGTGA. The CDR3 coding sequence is TGTGCCAGCAGCTTAAGCCCTGGCTTTGAGCAGTACTTC. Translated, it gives CASSLSPGFEQYF. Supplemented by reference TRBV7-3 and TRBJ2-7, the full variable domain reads GAGVSQTPSNKVTEKGKYVELRCDPISGHTALYWYRQSLGQGPEFLIYFQGTGAADDSGLPNDRFFAVRPEGSVSTLKIQRTERGDSAVYLCASSLSPGFEQYFGPGTRLTVT.

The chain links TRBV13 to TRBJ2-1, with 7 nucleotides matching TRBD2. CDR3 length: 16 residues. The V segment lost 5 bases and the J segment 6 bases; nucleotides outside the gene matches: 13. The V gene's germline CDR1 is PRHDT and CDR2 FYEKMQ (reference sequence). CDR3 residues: CASSPSKAGVFNEQFF. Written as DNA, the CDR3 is TGTGCCAGCAGCCCCTCCAAGGCGGGAGTGTTCAATGAGCAGTTCTTC. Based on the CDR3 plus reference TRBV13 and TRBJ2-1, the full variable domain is AAGVIQSPRHLIKEKRETATLKCYPIPRHDTVYWYQQGPGQDPQFLISFYEKMQSDKGSIPDRFSAQQFSDYHSELNMSSLELGDSALYFCASSPSKAGVFNEQFFGPGTRLTVL.

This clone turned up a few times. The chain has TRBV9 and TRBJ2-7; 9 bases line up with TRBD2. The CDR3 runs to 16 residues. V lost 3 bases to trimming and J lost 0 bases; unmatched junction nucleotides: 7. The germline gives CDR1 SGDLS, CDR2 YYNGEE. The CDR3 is CASSAPTSGSSYEQYF. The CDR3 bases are TGTGCCAGCAGCGCCCCGACTAGCGGAAGCTCCTACGAGCAGTACTTC.

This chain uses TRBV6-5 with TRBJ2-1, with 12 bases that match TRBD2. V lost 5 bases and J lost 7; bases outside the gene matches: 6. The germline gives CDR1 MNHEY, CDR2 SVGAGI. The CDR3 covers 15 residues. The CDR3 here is CASSLLAGGRNEQFF. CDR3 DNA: TGTGCCAGCAGTCTTCTAGCGGGAGGGCGTAATGAGCAGTTCTTC.

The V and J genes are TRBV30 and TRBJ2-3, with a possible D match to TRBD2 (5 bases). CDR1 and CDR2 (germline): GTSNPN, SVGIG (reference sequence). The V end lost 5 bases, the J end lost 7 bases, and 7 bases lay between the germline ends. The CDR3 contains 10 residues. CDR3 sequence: CAWGGYTQYF. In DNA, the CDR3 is TGTGCCTGGGGAGGTTATACGCAGTATTTT.

In nucleotides, the CDR3 is TGTGCCAGCAGTCCCCGGGGAGGGCCAGGTTCCTACGAGCAGTACTTC. This translates into CASSPRGGPGSYEQYF. V gene TRBV28 combines with J gene TRBJ2-5; TRBD2 agrees at 7 bases. The J call is doubtful: the DNA matches TRBJ2-7 better. CDR3 size: 16 residues. The V gene's germline CDR1 is MDHEN and CDR2 SYDVKM.

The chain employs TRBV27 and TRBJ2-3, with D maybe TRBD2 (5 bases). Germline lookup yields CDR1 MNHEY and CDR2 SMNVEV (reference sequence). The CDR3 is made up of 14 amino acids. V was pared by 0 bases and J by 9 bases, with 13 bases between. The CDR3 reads CASSLSGLRGTQYF. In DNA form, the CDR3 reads TGTGCCAGCAGTTTATCGGGTCTTAGAGGGACGCAGTATTTT.

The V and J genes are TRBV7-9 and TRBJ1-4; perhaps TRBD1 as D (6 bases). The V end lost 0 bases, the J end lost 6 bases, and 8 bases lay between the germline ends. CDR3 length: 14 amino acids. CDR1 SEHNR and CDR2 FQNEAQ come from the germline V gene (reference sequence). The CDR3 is CASSLAAGDEKLFF. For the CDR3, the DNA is TGTGCCAGCAGCTTAGCTGCAGGGGATGAAAAACTGTTTTTT.

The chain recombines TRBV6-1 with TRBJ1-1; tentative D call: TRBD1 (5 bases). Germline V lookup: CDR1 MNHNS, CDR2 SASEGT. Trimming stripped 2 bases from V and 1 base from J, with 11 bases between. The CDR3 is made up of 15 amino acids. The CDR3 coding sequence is TGTGCCAGCAGTGAAAAGGGCGACAGGAACACTGAAGCTTTCTTT. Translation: CASSEKGDRNTEAFF.

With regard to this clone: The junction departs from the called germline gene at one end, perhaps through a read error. The CDR3 loop reads CSSSPTTNNEQFF. The DNA for the CDR3 is TGTTCCAGCAGCCCCACGACAAACAATGAGCAGTTCTTC. The chain combines TRBV7-9 with TRBJ2-1; D unclear. Germline V CDR1 and CDR2: SEHNR, FQNEAQ (reference sequence). This CDR3 is built from 13 residues.

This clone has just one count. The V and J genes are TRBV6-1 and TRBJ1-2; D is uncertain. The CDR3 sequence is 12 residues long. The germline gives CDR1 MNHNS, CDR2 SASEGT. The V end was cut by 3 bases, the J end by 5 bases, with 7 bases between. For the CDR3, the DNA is TGTGCCAGCAGTGAGCGAGGGTATGGCTACACCTTC. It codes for CASSERGYGYTF.

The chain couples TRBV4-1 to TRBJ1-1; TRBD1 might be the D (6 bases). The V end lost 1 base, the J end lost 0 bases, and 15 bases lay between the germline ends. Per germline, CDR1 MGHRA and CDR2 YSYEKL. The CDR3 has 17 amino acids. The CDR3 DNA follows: TGCGCCAGCAGCCAAGGAATTTGGACAGTCATGAACACTGAAGCTTTCTTT. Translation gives CASSQGIWTVMNTEAFF.

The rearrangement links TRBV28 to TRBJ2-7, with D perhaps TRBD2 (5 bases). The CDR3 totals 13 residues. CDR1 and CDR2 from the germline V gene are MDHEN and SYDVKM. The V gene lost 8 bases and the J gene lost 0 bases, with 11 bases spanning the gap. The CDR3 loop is CASQAASSYEQYF. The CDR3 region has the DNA TGTGCCAGCCAAGCGGCTAGCTCCTACGAGCAGTACTTC.

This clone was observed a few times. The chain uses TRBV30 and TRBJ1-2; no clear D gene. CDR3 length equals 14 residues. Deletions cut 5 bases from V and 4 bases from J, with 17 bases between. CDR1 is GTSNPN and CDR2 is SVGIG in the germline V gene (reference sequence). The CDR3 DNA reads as TGTGCCTGGGCGCGGGGAGGGTCTGGCTATGGCTACACCTTC. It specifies CAWARGGSGYGYTF.

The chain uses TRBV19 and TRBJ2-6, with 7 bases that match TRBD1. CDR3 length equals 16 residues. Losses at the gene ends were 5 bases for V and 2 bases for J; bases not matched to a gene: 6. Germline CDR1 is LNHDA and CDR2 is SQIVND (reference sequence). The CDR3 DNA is TGTGCCAGTAGTTACAGGGGCCCTCCTGGGGCCAACGTCCTGACTTTC. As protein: CASSYRGPPGANVLTF.

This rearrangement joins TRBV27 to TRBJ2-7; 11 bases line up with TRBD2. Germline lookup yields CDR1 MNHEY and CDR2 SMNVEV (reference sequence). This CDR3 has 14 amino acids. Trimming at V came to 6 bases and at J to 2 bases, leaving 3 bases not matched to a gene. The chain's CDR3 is CASRLAGAPYEQYF. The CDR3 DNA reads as TGTGCCAGCAGACTAGCGGGAGCCCCCTACGAGCAGTACTTC.

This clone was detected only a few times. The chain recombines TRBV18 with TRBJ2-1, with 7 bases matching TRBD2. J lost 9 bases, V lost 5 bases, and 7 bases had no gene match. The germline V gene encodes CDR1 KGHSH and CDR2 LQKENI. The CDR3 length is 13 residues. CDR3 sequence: CASSVGEGGEQFF. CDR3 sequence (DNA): TGTGCCAGCTCAGTTGGGGAGGGCGGTGAGCAGTTCTTC.